The 2 T cell receptor beta chains given below trace back to one sample, sequenced in a study of long-term antiretroviral therapy in people with HIV. The libraries were made with immunoSEQ v3.0 at survey level. Some clones are missing from TCRdb's copy, which holds only in-frame ones; the method was immunoSEQ multiplex PCR. The data contain nearly 25,000 clones, around 80% of them singletons. The sequencing here drew on unsorted PBMCs, taken 1.2 years after starting antiretroviral therapy. These receptors originate from a woman aged 40 to 49 with HIV.

A few counts support this clone. The chain links TRBV10-3 to TRBJ2-1; D possibly corresponds to TRBD2 (6 bases). CDR1 is ENHRY and CDR2 is SYGVKD in the germline V gene. The CDR3 covers 13 residues. V dropped 2 bases and J dropped 8 bases, with 10 bases sitting between them. DNA for the CDR3: TGTGCCATCAGTGAGACCTGGAGGGATGAGCAGTTCTTC. As protein: CAISETWRDEQFF.

V and J are TRBV4-3 and TRBJ1-2, with 9 positions matching TRBD1. CDR1 LGHNA and CDR2 YSLEER come from the germline V gene. The J segment lost 3 bases and the V segment lost 3 bases, leaving 5 bases of the junction unmatched. There are 15 residues in the CDR3. CDR3 sequence (DNA): TGCGCCAGCAGCCAGGGGACAGGGTGGGACTATGGCTACACCTTC. It is translated as CASSQGTGWDYGYTF.